A single T cell receptor beta chain is shown here with its context. Its antigen is not known. The sample is drawn from a study of cytomegalovirus exposure and HLA in healthy donors. The PCR contained 60 Vbeta and 13 Jbeta primers. TCRdb's table, derived via immunoSEQ multiplex PCR, lists solely in-frame clones and lacks some. The sample records 140,000 or so clones, approximately 70% being singletons. The study, taken as a whole, reports: Cytomegalovirus association was listed for roughly 160 TCR beta chains. Beyond CMV serostatus, there was no information to go on about immune exposure.

Germline loops: CDR1 SGDLS, CDR2 YYNGEE. The CDR3 length is 15 residues. V dropped 4 bases and J dropped 6; count of bases not matched to a gene: 8. The chain recombines TRBV9 with TRBJ2-3; 10 positions agree with TRBD2. The specimen was PBMCs. This clonotype was obtained from a woman aged 30 to 39 in good health and CMV-seronegative. The CDR3 sequence is CASSPRTSGLDTQYF. The CDR3 nucleotides are TGTGCCAGCAGCCCTCGGACTAGCGGACTGGATACGCAGTATTTT.